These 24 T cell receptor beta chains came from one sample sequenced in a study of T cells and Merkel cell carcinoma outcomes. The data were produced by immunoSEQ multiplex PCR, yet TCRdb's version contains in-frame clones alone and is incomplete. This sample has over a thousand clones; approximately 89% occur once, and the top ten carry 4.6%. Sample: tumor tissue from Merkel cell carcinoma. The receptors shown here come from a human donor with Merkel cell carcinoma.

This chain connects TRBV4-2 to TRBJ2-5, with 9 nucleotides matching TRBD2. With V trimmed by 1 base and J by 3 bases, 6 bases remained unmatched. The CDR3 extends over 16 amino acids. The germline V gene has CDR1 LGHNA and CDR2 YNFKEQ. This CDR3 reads CASSQGQVAGEETQYF. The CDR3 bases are TGTGCCAGCAGCCAAGGCCAAGTAGCGGGGGAAGAGACCCAGTACTTC.

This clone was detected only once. CDR3: CSVGRGSYEQYF. The CDR3 DNA sequence: TGCAGCGTTGGCAGGGGCTCCTACGAGCAGTACTTC. V and J are TRBV29-1 and TRBJ2-7; D perhaps matches TRBD1 (6 bases). The V and J ends lost 4 bases and 0 bases respectively, with 7 bases between them. The CDR3 length is 12 residues. CDR1 and CDR2 from the germline V gene are SQVTM and ANQGSEA.

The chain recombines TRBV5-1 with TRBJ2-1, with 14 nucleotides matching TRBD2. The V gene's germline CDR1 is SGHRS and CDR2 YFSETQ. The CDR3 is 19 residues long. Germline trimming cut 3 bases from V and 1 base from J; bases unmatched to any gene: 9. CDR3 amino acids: CASSSTGLAGALSYNEQFF. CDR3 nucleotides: TGCGCCAGCAGCTCAACGGGACTAGCGGGGGCATTATCCTACAATGAGCAGTTCTTC.

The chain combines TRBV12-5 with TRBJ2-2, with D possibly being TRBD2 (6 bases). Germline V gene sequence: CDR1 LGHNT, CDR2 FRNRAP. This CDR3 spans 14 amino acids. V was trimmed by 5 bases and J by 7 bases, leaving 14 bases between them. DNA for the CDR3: TGTGCTAGTGGTCATTCAGGGAGGTTCGGGGAGCTGTTTTTT. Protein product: CASGHSGRFGELFF. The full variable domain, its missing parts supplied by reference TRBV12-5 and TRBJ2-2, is DARVTQTPRHKVTEMGQEVTMRCQPILGHNTVFWYRQTMMQGLELLAYFRNRAPLDDSGMPKDRFSAEMPDATLATLKIQPSEPRDSAVYFCASGHSGRFGELFFGEGSRLTVL.

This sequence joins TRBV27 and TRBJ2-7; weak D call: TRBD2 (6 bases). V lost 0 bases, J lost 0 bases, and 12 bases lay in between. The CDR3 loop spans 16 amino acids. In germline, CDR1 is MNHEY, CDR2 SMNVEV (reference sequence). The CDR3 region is CASSLSSAGPSYEQYF. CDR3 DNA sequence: TGTGCCAGCAGTTTATCTTCAGCGGGTCCCTCCTACGAGCAGTACTTC.

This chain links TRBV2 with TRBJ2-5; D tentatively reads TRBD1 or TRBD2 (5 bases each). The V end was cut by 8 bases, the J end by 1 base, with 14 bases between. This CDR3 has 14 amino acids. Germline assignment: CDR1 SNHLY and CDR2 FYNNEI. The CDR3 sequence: CASGKWGFQETQYF. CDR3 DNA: TGTGCCAGCGGGAAGTGGGGGTTCCAAGAGACCCAGTACTTC. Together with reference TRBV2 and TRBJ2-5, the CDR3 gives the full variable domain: EPEVTQTPSHQVTQMGQEVILRCVPISNHLYFYWYRQILGQKVEFLVSFYNNEISEKSEIFDDQFSVERPDGSNFTLKIRSTKLEDSAMYFCASGKWGFQETQYFGPGTRLLVL.

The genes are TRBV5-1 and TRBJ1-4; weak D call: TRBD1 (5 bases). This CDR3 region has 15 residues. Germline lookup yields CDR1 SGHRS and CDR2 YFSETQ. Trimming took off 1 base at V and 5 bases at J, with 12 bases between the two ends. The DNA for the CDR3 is TGCGCCAGCAGCTTGTCCTCCAACAGGAATGAAAAACTGTTTTTT. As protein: CASSLSSNRNEKLFF.

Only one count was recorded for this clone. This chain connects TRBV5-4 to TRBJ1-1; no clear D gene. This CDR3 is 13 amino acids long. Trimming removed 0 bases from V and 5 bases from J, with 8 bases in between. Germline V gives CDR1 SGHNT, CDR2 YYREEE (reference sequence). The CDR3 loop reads CASSLESRTEAFF. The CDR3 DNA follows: TGTGCCAGCAGCTTGGAAAGTAGGACTGAAGCTTTCTTT.

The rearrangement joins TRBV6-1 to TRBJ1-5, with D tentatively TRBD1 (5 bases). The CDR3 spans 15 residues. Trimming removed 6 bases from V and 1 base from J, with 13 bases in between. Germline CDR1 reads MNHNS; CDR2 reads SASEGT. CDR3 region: CASRNWGWSNQPQHF. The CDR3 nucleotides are TGTGCCAGCAGGAATTGGGGGTGGAGCAATCAGCCCCAGCATTTT.

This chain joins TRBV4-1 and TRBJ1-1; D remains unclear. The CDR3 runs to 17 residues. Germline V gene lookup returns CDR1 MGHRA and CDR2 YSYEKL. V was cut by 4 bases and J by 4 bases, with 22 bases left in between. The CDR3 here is CASSLAWTPPLGTEAFF. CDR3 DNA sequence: TGCGCCAGCAGCCTGGCGTGGACCCCTCCGTTGGGCACTGAAGCTTTCTTT.

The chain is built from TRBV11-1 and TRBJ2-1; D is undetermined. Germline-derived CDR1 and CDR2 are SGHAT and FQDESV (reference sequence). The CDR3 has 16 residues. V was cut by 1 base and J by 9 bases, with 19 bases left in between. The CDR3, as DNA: TGTGCCAGCAGCTTAGTGGGCGACCCAATCGCTAGTGAGCAGTTCTTC. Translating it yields CASSLVGDPIASEQFF.

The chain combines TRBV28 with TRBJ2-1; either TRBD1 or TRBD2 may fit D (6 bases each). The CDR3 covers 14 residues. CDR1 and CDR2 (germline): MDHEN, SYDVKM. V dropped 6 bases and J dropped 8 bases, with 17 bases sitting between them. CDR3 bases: TGTGCCAGCAGAGCTGGAGGGGGTGCCTATGAGCAGTTCTTC. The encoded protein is CASRAGGGAYEQFF.

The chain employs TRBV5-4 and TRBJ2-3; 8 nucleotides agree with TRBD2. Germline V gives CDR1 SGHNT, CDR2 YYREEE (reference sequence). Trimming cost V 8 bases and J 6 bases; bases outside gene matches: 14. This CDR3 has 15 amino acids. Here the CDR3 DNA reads TGTGCCAGTAGTATAAGGACTAGCATCGTTGATACGCAGTATTTT. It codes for CASSIRTSIVDTQYF.

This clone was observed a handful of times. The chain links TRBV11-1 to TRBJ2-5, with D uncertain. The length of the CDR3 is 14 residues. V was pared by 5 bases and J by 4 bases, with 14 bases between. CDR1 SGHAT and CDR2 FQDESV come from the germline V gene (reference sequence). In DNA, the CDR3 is TGTGCCAGCAGCCCCCGGACCGTTCGAGAGACCCAGTACTTC. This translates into CASSPRTVRETQYF.

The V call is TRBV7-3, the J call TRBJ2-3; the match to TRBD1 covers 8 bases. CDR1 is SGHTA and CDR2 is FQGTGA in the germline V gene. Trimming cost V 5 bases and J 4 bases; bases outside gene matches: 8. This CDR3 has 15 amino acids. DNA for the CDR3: TGTGCCAGCAGCGCGACAGGGGAAGGGGCAGATACGCAGTATTTT. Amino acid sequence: CASSATGEGADTQYF.

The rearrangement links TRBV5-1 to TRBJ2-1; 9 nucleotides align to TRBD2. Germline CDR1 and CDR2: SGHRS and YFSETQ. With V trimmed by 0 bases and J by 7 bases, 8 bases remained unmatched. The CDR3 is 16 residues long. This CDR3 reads CASSLAGASGVNEQFF. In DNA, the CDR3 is TGCGCCAGCAGCTTGGCCGGGGCTAGCGGGGTGAATGAGCAGTTCTTC. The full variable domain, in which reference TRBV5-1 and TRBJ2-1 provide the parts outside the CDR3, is KAGVTQTPRYLIKTRGQQVTLSCSPISGHRSVSWYQQTPGQGLQFLFEYFSETQRNKGNFPGRFSGRQFSNSRSEMNVSTLELGDSALYLCASSLAGASGVNEQFFGPGTRLTVL.

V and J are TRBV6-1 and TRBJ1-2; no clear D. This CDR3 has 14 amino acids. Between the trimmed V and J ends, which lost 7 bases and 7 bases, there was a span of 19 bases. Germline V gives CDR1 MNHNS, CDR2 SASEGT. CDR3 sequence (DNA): TGTGCCAGCAACTCGCAGGATGGGGTTGGTGGCTACACCTTC. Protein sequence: CASNSQDGVGGYTF.

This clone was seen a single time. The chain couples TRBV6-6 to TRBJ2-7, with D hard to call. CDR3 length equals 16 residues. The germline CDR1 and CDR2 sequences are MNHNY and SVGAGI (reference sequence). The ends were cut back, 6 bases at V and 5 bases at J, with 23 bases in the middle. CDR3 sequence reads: CASSGSELDGSDEQYF. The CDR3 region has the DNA TGTGCCAGCAGCGGATCCGAGCTGGATGGTTCAGACGAGCAGTACTTC.

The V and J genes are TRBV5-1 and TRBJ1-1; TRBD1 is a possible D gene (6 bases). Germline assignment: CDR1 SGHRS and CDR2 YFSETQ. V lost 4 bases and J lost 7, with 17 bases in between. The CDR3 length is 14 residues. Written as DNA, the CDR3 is TGCGCCAGCAGCACGACTACCGGGACAAGTGAAGCTTTCTTT. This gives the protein CASSTTTGTSEAFF.

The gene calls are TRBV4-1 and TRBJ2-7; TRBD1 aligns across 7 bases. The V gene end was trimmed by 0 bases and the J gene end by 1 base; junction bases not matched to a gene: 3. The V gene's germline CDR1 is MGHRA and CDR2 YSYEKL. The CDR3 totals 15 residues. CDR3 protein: CASSQDRTGSYEQYF. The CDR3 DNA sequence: TGCGCCAGCAGCCAAGACCGGACAGGTTCCTACGAGCAGTACTTC.

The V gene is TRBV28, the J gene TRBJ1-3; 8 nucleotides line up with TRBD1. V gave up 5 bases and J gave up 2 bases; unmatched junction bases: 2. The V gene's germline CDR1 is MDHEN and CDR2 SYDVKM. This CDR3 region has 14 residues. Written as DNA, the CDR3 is TGTGCCAGCAGTGAGACAGGGGCTGGAAACACCATATATTTT. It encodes CASSETGAGNTIYF.

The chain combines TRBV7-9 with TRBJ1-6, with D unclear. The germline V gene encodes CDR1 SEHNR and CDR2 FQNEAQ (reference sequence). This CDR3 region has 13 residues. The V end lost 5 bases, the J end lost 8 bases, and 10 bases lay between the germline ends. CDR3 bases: TGTGCCAGCAGCGTATACGGCGATTCACCCCTCCACTTT. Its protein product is CASSVYGDSPLHF.

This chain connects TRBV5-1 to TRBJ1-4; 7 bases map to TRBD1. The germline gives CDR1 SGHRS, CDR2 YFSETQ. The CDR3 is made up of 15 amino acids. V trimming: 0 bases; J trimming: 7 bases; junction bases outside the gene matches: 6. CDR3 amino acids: CASSLGQGDSEKLFF. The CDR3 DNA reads TGCGCCAGCAGCTTGGGACAGGGAGACTCTGAAAAACTGTTTTTT.

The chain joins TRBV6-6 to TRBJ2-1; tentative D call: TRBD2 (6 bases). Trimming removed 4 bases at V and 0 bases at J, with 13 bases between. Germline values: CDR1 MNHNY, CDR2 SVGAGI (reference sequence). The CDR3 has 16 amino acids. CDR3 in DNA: TGTGCCAGCAGTTCGTGGGACTCCAGCTCCTACAATGAGCAGTTCTTC. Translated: CASSSWDSSSYNEQFF.